Below, 31 T cell receptor beta chains from the same sample are listed, as sequenced in a study of T cells after yellow fever vaccination. TCRdb recomputed calls from the 5' RACE reads with MiXCR, one row per CDR3 protein. The table shows about 350,000 distinct CDR3 sequences, with 12% occurring only once. The source was CD4+ T cells sorted from PBMCs, collected 15 days after the yellow fever booster vaccination. These receptors originate from a man aged 18 to 35 who received the YFV17D yellow fever vaccine.

This clonotype turned up a few times. This chain joins TRBV3-1 and TRBJ2-2, with D uncertain. V dropped 1 base and J dropped 0 bases, with 6 bases sitting between them. Germline assignment: CDR1 LGHDT and CDR2 YNNKEL (reference sequence). The CDR3 is 15 amino acids. CDR3 bases: TGTGCCAGCAGCCAAGTCCTAGCGAACACCGGGGAGCTGTTTTTT. Protein product: CASSQVLANTGELFF.

The chain links TRBV19 to TRBJ1-5; unclear D gene. Germline V CDR1 and CDR2: LNHDA, SQIVND (reference sequence). The CDR3 extends over 16 amino acids. V lost 3 bases and J lost 4, with 16 bases in between. The CDR3 bases are TGTGCCAGTAGTATCGGCTACACCAGGTCTAATCAGCCCCAGCATTTT. It yields the protein CASSIGYTRSNQPQHF.

V is TRBV4-2 and J is TRBJ2-7; TRBD2 might be the D (6 bases). V was trimmed by 0 bases and J by 1 base, leaving 10 bases between them. The CDR3 is 15 amino acids. Germline lookup yields CDR1 LGHNA and CDR2 YNFKEQ. The CDR3 protein is CASSQDLGGSYEQYF. DNA of the CDR3: TGTGCCAGCAGCCAAGATTTGGGGGGATCCTACGAGCAGTACTTC.

The CDR3 reads CASSYAPSGAFVHEQYF. The CDR3 bases are TGTGCCAGCAGTTACGCTCCTAGCGGGGCATTCGTACACGAGCAGTACTTC. The rearrangement joins TRBV6-6 to TRBJ2-7, with 9 nucleotides matching TRBD2. Per the germline V gene, CDR1 is MNHNY and CDR2 is SVGAGI (reference sequence). The CDR3 runs to 17 residues. J gave up 5 bases and V 2 bases, and 13 bases lay outside the gene matches.

This clonotype has more than one count but fewer than ten. V and J are TRBV6-5 and TRBJ2-7; 8 positions match TRBD1. V lost 11 bases, J lost 2 bases, and 5 bases stayed unmatched. Germline assignment: CDR1 MNHEY and CDR2 SVGAGI. There are 12 residues in the CDR3. The CDR3 coding sequence is TGTGCCGCCGGGACAGGACCCTACGAGCAGTACTTC. Residues: CAAGTGPYEQYF.

This clonotype has just a few counts. The V and J genes are TRBV20-1 and TRBJ1-1; TRBD1 agrees at 10 bases. Unmatched junction bases numbered 6, after V lost 4 bases and J lost 4 bases. CDR1 is DFQATT and CDR2 is SNEGSKA in the germline V gene (reference sequence). This CDR3 has 14 residues. In DNA, the CDR3 is TGCAGTGCTAAGACAGGGGGCGGGAGCACTGAAGCTTTCTTT. Its protein product is CSAKTGGGSTEAFF.

This clonotype was picked up a small number of times. The chain links TRBV7-2 to TRBJ1-2, with 9 bases fitting TRBD1. This CDR3 contains 13 residues. J gave up 10 bases and V 5 bases, and 8 bases lay outside the gene matches. The germline V gene has CDR1 SGHTA and CDR2 FQGNSA. The CDR3 DNA sequence: TGTGCCAGCAGCCCGAGGACAGGGGAACTCTACACCTTC. The encoded protein is CASSPRTGELYTF.

This clonotype appeared a few times. The chain joins TRBV27 to TRBJ1-6; D gene uncertain. CDR3 length equals 16 residues. Trimming took 9 bases from V and 8 from J, leaving 23 bases between them. The germline gives CDR1 MNHEY, CDR2 SMNVEV (reference sequence). In DNA, the CDR3 is TGTGCCAGTCAGCCACGGATGAGTTTCGGGTATTCACCCCTCCACTTT. It yields the protein CASQPRMSFGYSPLHF.

The CDR3 coding sequence is TGTGCCAGCAGCCACCTCTGGCCCACGGGGGACGACTATGGCTACACCTTC. It translates to CASSHLWPTGDDYGYTF. The V gene is TRBV4-2, the J gene TRBJ1-2, with a tentative D call TRBD1 (5 bases). Germline CDR1 and CDR2: LGHNA and YNFKEQ. Trimming cost V 3 bases and J 3 bases, with 20 bases left between them. CDR3 size: 17 residues.

This clonotype occurred many times. The chain has TRBV5-4 and TRBJ2-7; D is perhaps TRBD1 (5 bases). Trimming pared 1 base from V and 0 bases from J, leaving 11 bases between. The germline gives CDR1 SGHNT, CDR2 YYREEE (reference sequence). The CDR3 length is 15 residues. For the CDR3, the DNA is TGTGCCAGCAGCTTGCTTGACAGACCCTCCTACGAGCAGTACGTC. This encodes CASSLLDRPSYEQYV.

This clonotype has more than one count but fewer than ten. The V gene is TRBV5-1, the J gene TRBJ2-5; D is perhaps TRBD1 or TRBD2 (6 bases each). V was trimmed by 4 bases and J by 2 bases, leaving 15 bases between them. This CDR3 has 15 amino acids. Germline loops: CDR1 SGHRS, CDR2 YFSETQ. This CDR3 is CASSPGGREQETQYF. The CDR3 DNA reads as TGCGCCAGCAGCCCCGGGGGCAGGGAACAAGAGACCCAGTACTTC.

The chain has TRBV6-5 and TRBJ1-2; 8 bases map to TRBD1. Per germline, CDR1 MNHEY and CDR2 SVGAGI. After removal of 0 bases from V and 4 bases from J, the junction contained 4 bases not matched to a gene. CDR3 size: 15 residues. CDR3 sequence: CASSYSHRGGYGYTF. The CDR3 DNA sequence: TGTGCCAGCAGTTACTCGCACAGGGGGGGCTATGGCTACACCTTC.

This chain uses TRBV28 with TRBJ2-5; the D call may be TRBD1 or TRBD2 (5 bases each). V was pared by 5 bases and J by 2 bases, with 12 bases between. The CDR3 has 14 amino acids. Germline V gene lookup returns CDR1 MDHEN and CDR2 SYDVKM. The CDR3 DNA sequence: TGTGCCAGCAGTAGTTGGGGGAATCAAGAGACCCAGTACTTC. Translation gives CASSSWGNQETQYF.

V usage is TRBV7-8 and J usage is TRBJ2-1, with D hard to call. The germline V gene has CDR1 SGHVS and CDR2 FQNEAQ. The CDR3 runs 16 residues. V shed 1 base and J shed 0 bases, with 10 bases lying between them. CDR3 sequence: CASSLVRIFSYNEQFF. The CDR3, as DNA: TGTGCCAGCAGCTTAGTCCGGATATTCTCCTACAATGAGCAGTTCTTC.

This CDR3 is CASSSATGISSYNSPLHF. CDR3 in DNA: TGTGCCAGCAGCTCGGCGACAGGGATTTCATCCTATAATTCACCCCTCCACTTT. This chain joins TRBV5-4 and TRBJ1-6, with TRBD1 matching 7 bases. Germline lookup yields CDR1 SGHNT and CDR2 YYREEE (reference sequence). Unmatched junction bases numbered 10, after V lost 3 bases and J lost 1 base. CDR3 size: 18 residues.

This clonotype has only a few counts. This sequence joins TRBV7-2 and TRBJ2-3, with 9 bases matching TRBD2. This CDR3 spans 16 amino acids. V was clipped by 2 bases and J by 0 bases; unmatched bases: 3. The germline V gene has CDR1 SGHTA and CDR2 FQGNSA. The CDR3 loop is CASSLLAGPSTDTQYF. The CDR3 coding sequence is TGTGCCAGCAGCTTACTAGCGGGGCCCAGCACAGATACGCAGTATTTT.

The sample holds a few counts of this clonotype. V is TRBV4-1 and J is TRBJ2-4, with a tentative D call TRBD2 (5 bases). V lost 3 bases to trimming and J lost 1 base, with 19 bases between them. The CDR3 extends over 18 amino acids. The germline CDR1 and CDR2 sequences are MGHRA and YSYEKL. CDR3 sequence: CASSHSLAGGFAKNIQYF. The CDR3 nucleotides are TGCGCCAGCAGCCATAGCCTAGCAGGAGGTTTTGCCAAAAACATTCAGTACTTC.

This clonotype was detected only a few times. CDR3: CASSRGGRLGNTIYF. In DNA, the CDR3 is TGCGCCAGCAGCCGCGGGGGGCGCCTTGGAAACACCATATATTTT. The V call is TRBV5-1, the J call TRBJ1-3; D might be TRBD1 (6 bases). The CDR3 spans 15 residues. CDR1 SGHRS and CDR2 YFSETQ come from the germline V gene. With 4 bases removed from V and 3 bases from J, the gap between germline ends came to 14 bases. Full variable domain (rest looked up from reference TRBV5-1 and TRBJ1-3): KAGVTQTPRYLIKTRGQQVTLSCSPISGHRSVSWYQQTPGQGLQFLFEYFSETQRNKGNFPGRFSGRQFSNSRSEMNVSTLELGDSALYLCASSRGGRLGNTIYFGEGSWLTVV.

This clonotype came up a few times. The chain carries TRBV11-2 and TRBJ2-3, with a possible D match to TRBD2 (6 bases). The V gene's germline CDR1 is SGHAT and CDR2 FQNNGV. Between the trimmed V and J ends, which lost 5 bases and 9 bases, there was a span of 15 bases. The CDR3 spans 13 residues. The CDR3 nucleotides are TGTGCCAGCAGCCCCCCGTGGGGGGACACGCAGTATTTT. As protein: CASSPPWGDTQYF.

In its sample, this clonotype was seen a few times. V gene TRBV7-2 combines with J gene TRBJ2-3; no firm D call. The CDR3 consists of 13 residues. The V gene lost 3 bases and the J gene lost 1 base, with 5 bases spanning the gap. The V gene's germline CDR1 is SGHTA and CDR2 FQGNSA. CDR3 protein: CASSFWRTDTQYF. The CDR3 DNA follows: TGTGCCAGCAGCTTCTGGCGCACAGATACGCAGTATTTT. Together with reference TRBV7-2 and TRBJ2-3, the CDR3 gives the full variable domain: GAGVSQSPSNKVTEKGKDVELRCDPISGHTALYWYRQSLGQGLEFLIYFQGNSAPDKSGLPSDRFSAERTGGSVSTLTIQRTQQEDSAVYLCASSFWRTDTQYFGPGTRLTVL.

This clonotype has just a few counts. The rearrangement uses TRBV4-1 and TRBJ1-2; TRBD1 might be the D (5 bases). The CDR3 has 15 residues. V was shortened by 1 base and J by 4 bases, with 13 bases between the two germline ends. Germline-derived CDR1 and CDR2 are MGHRA and YSYEKL. The DNA for the CDR3 is TGCGCCAGCAGCCAAGGGGGCAGGATGGGCTATGGCTACACCTTC. Translation gives CASSQGGRMGYGYTF.

The rearrangement uses TRBV2 and TRBJ1-2, with 8 bases matching TRBD1. CDR3 size: 13 residues. The V gene's germline CDR1 is SNHLY and CDR2 FYNNEI. V was clipped by 6 bases and J by 4 bases; unmatched bases: 4. In DNA, the CDR3 is TGTGCCAGCAGCCGCGGACAGGGCTATGGCTACACCTTC. Protein: CASSRGQGYGYTF.

The V and J genes are TRBV5-5 and TRBJ1-2; 7 nucleotides match TRBD1. V gave up 5 bases and J gave up 3 bases; unmatched junction bases: 10. Germline CDR1 and CDR2: SGHKS and YYEKEE (reference sequence). The CDR3 length is 15 residues. CDR3 amino acids: CASRMMDRLYYGYTF. The DNA for the CDR3 is TGTGCCAGCAGGATGATGGACAGGCTTTACTATGGCTACACCTTC.

J is TRBJ2-3 and V is TRBV7-2; D perhaps matches TRBD1 (6 bases). V lost 3 bases and J lost 1, with 14 bases in between. Germline loops: CDR1 SGHTA, CDR2 FQGNSA. This CDR3 contains 16 residues. The CDR3 nucleotides are TGTGCCAGCAGCTTTCTTCCAGGGGACGGCACAGATACGCAGTATTTT. This gives the protein CASSFLPGDGTDTQYF.

This clonotype was counted a few times. This chain connects TRBV12-3 or TRBV12-4 to TRBJ2-3; TRBD1 matches 8 bases. J lost 2 bases, V lost 3 bases, and 4 bases had no gene match. The CDR3 length is 15 residues. The CDR3 loop is CASSLRQGITDTQYF. The CDR3 nucleotides are TGTGCCAGCAGTTTGAGACAGGGGATCACAGATACGCAGTATTTT.

J is TRBJ2-7 and V is TRBV19, with 9 bases fitting TRBD1. This CDR3 is built from 13 residues. Germline lookup yields CDR1 LNHDA and CDR2 SQIVND (reference sequence). V trimming: 6 bases; J trimming: 5 bases; junction bases outside the gene matches: 5. CDR3: CASRGDREHEQYV. As DNA, the CDR3 is TGTGCCAGTAGGGGGGACAGGGAGCACGAGCAGTACGTC.

This clonotype was seen ten or more times. The chain joins TRBV7-8 to TRBJ1-5; maybe TRBD1 (5 bases). Looked up from germline, CDR1 is SGHVS and CDR2 is FQNEAQ. V was clipped by 4 bases and J by 2 bases, with 15 bases between them. The CDR3 has 16 amino acids. CDR3 sequence reads: CASSSHDSGGNQPQHF. For the CDR3, the DNA is TGTGCCAGCAGCTCCCACGACAGCGGGGGCAATCAGCCCCAGCATTTT.

The V and J genes are TRBV19 and TRBJ1-1; D is perhaps TRBD1 (6 bases). The V gene lost 6 bases and the J gene lost 11 bases, with 13 bases spanning the gap. Germline V gives CDR1 LNHDA, CDR2 SQIVND (reference sequence). There are 11 residues in the CDR3. The CDR3 nucleotides read TGTGCCAGTAGAACAGGGTTTGAGGCTTTCTTT. Its protein is CASRTGFEAFF.

This sequence joins TRBV30 and TRBJ2-3; D gene unclear. This CDR3 region has 12 residues. V lost 3 bases to trimming and J lost 0 bases, with 4 bases between them. CDR1 is GTSNPN and CDR2 is SVGIG in the germline V gene (reference sequence). The CDR3 region is CAWRESTDTQYF. DNA for the CDR3: TGTGCCTGGAGGGAGAGCACAGATACGCAGTATTTT. The whole variable domain, filled in from reference TRBV30 and TRBJ2-3, reads SQTIHQWPATLVQPVGSPLSLECTVEGTSNPNLYWYRQAAGRGLQLLFYSVGIGQISSEVPQNLSASRPQDRQFILSSKKLLLSDSGFYLCAWRESTDTQYFGPGTRLTVL.

This clonotype was counted between two and nine times. This sequence joins TRBV9 and TRBJ2-7, with D perhaps TRBD2 (5 bases). V lost 0 bases and J lost 0, with 13 bases in between. Per germline, CDR1 SGDLS and CDR2 YYNGEE. The CDR3 totals 16 residues. CDR3 in DNA: TGTGCCAGCAGCGTAGGTCCAGCGGTGAGCTCCTACGAGCAGTACTTC. Amino acid sequence: CASSVGPAVSSYEQYF. The full variable domain, in which reference TRBV9 and TRBJ2-7 provide the parts outside the CDR3, is DSGVTQTPKHLITATGQRVTLRCSPRSGDLSVYWYQQSLDQGLQFLIQYYNGEERAKGNILERFSAQQFPDLHSELNLSSLELGDSALYFCASSVGPAVSSYEQYFGPGTRLTVT.

Only a few counts were recorded for this clonotype. The CDR3 is CASSDMGRTEAFF. In DNA, the CDR3 is TGCGCCAGCAGCGACATGGGGCGCACTGAAGCTTTCTTT. The chain combines TRBV5-1 with TRBJ1-1; possible D gene TRBD1, 5 bases. CDR1 SGHRS and CDR2 YFSETQ come from the germline V gene. The V and J ends lost 4 bases and 4 bases respectively, with 11 bases between them. This CDR3 is 13 amino acids long.